The 17 T cell receptor beta chains below were found in one sample sequenced in a study of blood T cells in healthy people across ages. Using a J-beta primer mix together with a sample-barcoded 5' primer, a second PCR was run for about 7 to 12 cycles. MiXCR, applied by TCRdb to the 5' RACE reads, yields one record per CDR3 protein. The table has about 730,000 distinct CDR3 sequences, 35% to 45% seen once. The sequenced sample consisted of blood. These receptor sequences come from a woman aged 60-70 years in good health.

This clonotype was observed a handful of times. The V call is TRBV7-2, the J call TRBJ2-7, with 7 bases identical to TRBD1. With V trimmed by 5 bases and J by 6 bases, 7 bases remained unmatched. This CDR3 has 13 amino acids. CDR1 is SGHTA, CDR2 FQGNSA, per germline. CDR3 DNA: TGTGCCAGCAGCCCAGGGACAGCACGCGAGCAGTACTTC. Translating it yields CASSPGTAREQYF.

The J gene is TRBJ2-3, the V gene TRBV27, with no clear D. The CDR3 sequence is 20 residues long. Between the trimmed V and J ends, which lost 2 bases and 1 base, there was a span of 25 bases. The V gene's germline CDR1 is MNHEY and CDR2 SMNVEV (reference sequence). The CDR3 reads CASSLARVPHTPTRTDTQYF. In DNA form, the CDR3 reads TGTGCCAGCAGTTTAGCGAGAGTCCCCCACACCCCTACTCGCACAGATACGCAGTATTTT.

J is TRBJ2-7 and V is TRBV20-1; 7 bases map to TRBD1. The germline V gene encodes CDR1 DFQATT and CDR2 SNEGSKA (reference sequence). Losses at the gene ends were 6 bases for V and 3 bases for J; bases not matched to a gene: 8. The CDR3 is 13 amino acids. The CDR3: CSALGQSHYEQYF. CDR3 nucleotides: TGCAGTGCACTGGGACAGTCGCACTACGAGCAGTACTTC.

This clonotype was counted only a few times. The V call is TRBV20-1, the J call TRBJ2-5; 7 bases line up with TRBD1. The CDR3 spans 15 residues. CDR1 is DFQATT, CDR2 SNEGSKA, per germline (reference sequence). With 0 bases clipped from V and 1 base from J, the junction kept 5 bases outside the gene matches. The CDR3 DNA sequence: TGCAGTGCTAGAGATGGGACAGACACCCAAGAGACCCAGTACTTC. It is translated as CSARDGTDTQETQYF.

V and J are TRBV20-1 and TRBJ2-4; tentative D call: TRBD1 (6 bases). CDR1 and CDR2 (germline): DFQATT, SNEGSKA (reference sequence). The CDR3 loop spans 13 amino acids. Trimming left V 0 bases short and J 12 bases short, with 15 bases between. CDR3: CSARDGTLRGQYF. CDR3 sequence (DNA): TGCAGTGCTAGAGATGGGACACTTCGCGGTCAGTACTTC.

The chain combines TRBV12-3 or TRBV12-4 with TRBJ2-7, with a weak D call TRBD1 (5 bases). The length of the CDR3 is 14 residues. Trimming took 3 bases from V and 7 from J, leaving 16 bases between them. The CDR3, as DNA: TGTGCCAGCAGTTTGACCGAGGCAGGGCGAGAGCAGTACTTC. It translates to CASSLTEAGREQYF.

This clonotype was counted a single time. This may be a read error: a much more frequent sequence differs by one nucleotide. The chain combines TRBV14 with TRBJ2-1; possible D gene TRBD2, 6 bases. V gave up 4 bases and J gave up 3 bases, with 19 bases separating them. The CDR3 loop spans 17 amino acids. Per the germline V gene, CDR1 is SGHDN and CDR2 is FVKESK. This CDR3 is CASSRPPTAGFYNEQFF. In DNA form, the CDR3 reads TGTGCCAGCAGCCGGCCCCCCACAGCGGGTTTCTACAATGAGCAGTTCTTC.

J is TRBJ1-2 and V is TRBV7-3; no firm D call. Germline V gives CDR1 SGHTA, CDR2 FQGTGA. This CDR3 has 15 residues. V gave up 2 bases and J gave up 6 bases, with 16 bases separating them. In DNA, the CDR3 is TGTGCCAGCAGCTTAGGGCAACTTTATGGGGATGGCTACACCTTC. Its translation is CASSLGQLYGDGYTF.

The chain recombines TRBV7-2 with TRBJ2-7; no definite D call. In germline, CDR1 is SGHTA, CDR2 FQGNSA. The germline V and J ends were trimmed by 4 bases and 3 bases, with 16 bases remaining between them. The CDR3 is 15 residues long. CDR3 in amino acids: CASSSVPFGDYEQYF. DNA of the CDR3: TGTGCCAGCAGCTCGGTGCCTTTCGGAGACTACGAGCAGTACTTC. Variable domain in full (rest from reference TRBV7-2 and TRBJ2-7): GAGVSQSPSNKVTEKGKDVELRCDPISGHTALYWYRQSLGQGLEFLIYFQGNSAPDKSGLPSDRFSAERTGGSVSTLTIQRTQQEDSAVYLCASSSVPFGDYEQYFGPGTRLTVT.

The count of this clonotype is one. The chain carries TRBV7-3 and TRBJ2-5; the D gene is possibly TRBD2 (5 bases). This CDR3 comprises 13 residues. The germline CDR1 and CDR2 sequences are SGHTA and FQGTGA. Trimming stripped 11 bases from V and 7 bases from J, with 20 bases between. The CDR3 spells CAGGSGSRGTQYF. The CDR3, as DNA: TGTGCCGGCGGCTCTGGCTCCCGGGGGACCCAGTACTTC.

The chain uses TRBV4-1 and TRBJ2-5; D perhaps matches TRBD1 (6 bases). Germline-derived CDR1 and CDR2 are MGHRA and YSYEKL. V dropped 0 bases and J dropped 3 bases, with 14 bases sitting between them. The length of the CDR3 is 16 residues. In DNA form, the CDR3 reads TGCGCCAGCAGCCAAGAGTCTTGGCAGGGGAAAGAGACCCAGTACTTC. Translated, it gives CASSQESWQGKETQYF.

This clonotype has only a few counts. V is TRBV11-1 and J is TRBJ2-7, with 9 bases that match TRBD2. The CDR3 has 16 residues. With V trimmed by 5 bases and J by 1 base, 9 bases remained unmatched. Looked up from germline, CDR1 is SGHAT and CDR2 is FQDESV (reference sequence). This CDR3 reads CASSASSGGQSYEQYF. The CDR3 coding sequence is TGTGCCAGCAGCGCAAGCAGCGGGGGGCAATCCTACGAGCAGTACTTC.

This sequence joins TRBV9 and TRBJ1-2, with no clear D. The V end was cut by 0 bases, the J end by 2 bases, with 11 bases between. Germline CDR1 reads SGDLS; CDR2 reads YYNGEE. This CDR3 has 15 amino acids. The CDR3 DNA reads TGTGCCAGCAGCGTAGAACCCTCCCCCAACTATGGCTACACCTTC. Protein product: CASSVEPSPNYGYTF.

V usage is TRBV7-2 and J usage is TRBJ2-1; TRBD2 matches at 7 bases. Germline V gives CDR1 SGHTA, CDR2 FQGNSA. V was pared by 0 bases and J by 9 bases, with 5 bases of the junction left unmatched. This CDR3 spans 14 amino acids. CDR3 DNA: TGTGCCAGCAGCTTAGCTTCGCGGGAGATTGAGCAGTTCTTC. Protein: CASSLASREIEQFF.

The rearrangement joins TRBV12-3 or TRBV12-4 to TRBJ1-3; D uncertain. This CDR3 has 15 residues. The V and J ends lost 4 bases and 0 bases respectively, with 10 bases between them. CDR3 bases: TGTGCCAGCAGTTCCCCAGGATCCTCTGGAAACACCATATATTTT. Translated, it gives CASSSPGSSGNTIYF.

In this sample, this clonotype turned up a few times. The rearrangement joins TRBV5-6 to TRBJ2-4, with 7 positions matching TRBD1. TRBJ2-7 matches the DNA end more closely, so the J call is doubtful. In germline, CDR1 is SGHDT, CDR2 YYEEEE. This CDR3 region has 14 residues. The DNA of the CDR3 is TGTGCCAGCAGCGTTGGGACAGCTACCTACGAGCAGTACTTC. Translated, it gives CASSVGTATYEQYF.

V is TRBV9 and J is TRBJ2-5; 7 nucleotides agree with TRBD1. The CDR3 contains 16 residues. Germline CDR1 reads SGDLS; CDR2 reads YYNGEE. V dropped 4 bases and J dropped 1; count of bases not matched to a gene: 10. This CDR3 reads CASSLRQGWSQETQYF. CDR3 DNA sequence: TGTGCCAGCAGCTTACGACAGGGTTGGTCCCAAGAGACCCAGTACTTC.